Shown below are 10 T cell receptor beta chains from a single sample sequenced in a study of cytomegalovirus exposure and HLA in healthy donors. The PCR employed 60 Vbeta primers together with 13 Jbeta primers. Assay: immunoSEQ multiplex PCR; the TCRdb copy retains only in-frame clones and omits some. The profile covers approximately 190,000 clones, with approximately 78% appearing a single time and approximately 0.8% taken by the ten largest. Sample: PBMCs. Receptors were obtained from a woman in her late teens or twenties in good health and CMV-seronegative.

The chain has TRBV7-9 and TRBJ2-2; 8 nucleotides match TRBD1. The CDR3 extends over 16 amino acids. The germline CDR1 and CDR2 sequences are SEHNR and FQNEAQ (reference sequence). The J segment lost 2 bases and the V segment lost 2 bases, leaving 4 bases of the junction unmatched. The DNA for the CDR3 is TGTGCCAGCAGCTTATCGCCAGGGGGCAACACCGGGGAGCTGTTTTTT. It encodes CASSLSPGGNTGELFF.

The V call is TRBV5-6, the J call TRBJ2-5; 10 positions agree with TRBD1. J was trimmed by 5 bases and V by 4 bases; bases with no gene match: 8. The CDR3 is 15 amino acids. Germline V gene data show CDR1 as SGHDT and CDR2 as YYEEEE. Here the CDR3 reads CASSQGQGNRETQYF. The CDR3 nucleotides are TGTGCCAGCAGCCAGGGACAGGGGAATAGGGAGACCCAGTACTTC.

The CDR3, as DNA: TGTGCCAGCAGTAACAGGGGGCGTCCTAACTATGGCTACACCTTC. It translates to CASSNRGRPNYGYTF. The genes are TRBV6-1 and TRBJ1-2; 9 nucleotides align to TRBD1. After removal of 5 bases from V and 0 bases from J, the junction contained 4 bases not matched to a gene. Germline assignment: CDR1 MNHNS and CDR2 SASEGT. This CDR3 has 15 residues.

The CDR3 is CASSPTVPYEQYF. DNA for the CDR3: TGTGCCAGCAGTCCCACAGTGCCCTACGAGCAGTACTTC. The rearrangement uses TRBV6-5 and TRBJ2-7; D unresolved. The germline V gene has CDR1 MNHEY and CDR2 SVGAGI. V was shortened by 5 bases and J by 2 bases, with 10 bases between the two germline ends. The CDR3 is 13 residues long.

This chain uses TRBV5-1 with TRBJ1-1; D is undetermined. This CDR3 has 16 residues. Germline values: CDR1 SGHRS, CDR2 YFSETQ. Trimming left V 0 bases short and J 1 base short, with 13 bases between. CDR3: CASSLARGGGNTEAFF. DNA of the CDR3: TGCGCCAGCAGCTTGGCACGCGGCGGTGGGAACACTGAAGCTTTCTTT.

The gene calls are TRBV28 and TRBJ2-7; D unclear. The V gene lost 0 bases and the J gene lost 0 bases, with 9 bases spanning the gap. There are 15 residues in the CDR3. Per the germline V gene, CDR1 is MDHEN and CDR2 is SYDVKM. This CDR3 is CASSLWQVSSYEQYF. The CDR3 DNA is TGTGCCAGCAGTTTATGGCAGGTCAGCTCCTACGAGCAGTACTTC. The complete variable domain, with remaining parts taken from reference TRBV28 and TRBJ2-7, reads DVKVTQSSRYLVKRTGEKVFLECVQDMDHENMFWYRQDPGLGLRLIYFSYDVKMKEKGDIPEGYSVSREKKERFSLILESASTNQTSMYLCASSLWQVSSYEQYFGPGTRLTVT.

This clone was observed a single time. CDR3 sequence: CSVGRSGELFF. Written as DNA, the CDR3 is TGCAGTGTAGGGAGATCCGGGGAGCTGTTTTTT. The rearrangement joins TRBV20-1 to TRBJ2-2; D perhaps matches TRBD2 (5 bases). The CDR3 length is 11 residues. V was trimmed by 7 bases and J by 6 bases, leaving 9 bases between them. CDR1 is DFQATT, CDR2 SNEGSKA, per germline (reference sequence).

The rearrangement joins TRBV10-3 to TRBJ1-1; a possible D gene is TRBD1 (6 bases). This CDR3 comprises 15 residues. Germline-derived CDR1 and CDR2 are ENHRY and SYGVKD. Deletions cut 2 bases from V and 4 bases from J, with 14 bases between. The CDR3 sequence is CAISEIYTGSTEAFF. The CDR3 DNA sequence: TGTGCCATCAGTGAGATCTATACAGGGAGCACTGAAGCTTTCTTT.

The chain recombines TRBV7-9 with TRBJ2-3; 15 positions match TRBD2. The junction had 9 bases not matched to a gene; V was cut back by 5 bases and J by 6 bases. CDR3 size: 17 residues. The germline V gene encodes CDR1 SEHNR and CDR2 FQNEAQ (reference sequence). The CDR3 loop reads CASSPGTSGGILDTQYF. The CDR3 DNA follows: TGTGCCAGCAGCCCTGGGACTAGCGGGGGGATTTTGGATACGCAGTATTTT.

The chain recombines TRBV29-1 with TRBJ1-2; 7 bases map to TRBD1. Germline assignment: CDR1 SQVTM and CDR2 ANQGSEA. Germline trimming cut 7 bases from V and 8 bases from J; bases unmatched to any gene: 10. The CDR3 runs 12 residues. DNA of the CDR3: TGCAGCGCTGGGACAGATGAACGGGGCTACACCTTC. It specifies CSAGTDERGYTF.